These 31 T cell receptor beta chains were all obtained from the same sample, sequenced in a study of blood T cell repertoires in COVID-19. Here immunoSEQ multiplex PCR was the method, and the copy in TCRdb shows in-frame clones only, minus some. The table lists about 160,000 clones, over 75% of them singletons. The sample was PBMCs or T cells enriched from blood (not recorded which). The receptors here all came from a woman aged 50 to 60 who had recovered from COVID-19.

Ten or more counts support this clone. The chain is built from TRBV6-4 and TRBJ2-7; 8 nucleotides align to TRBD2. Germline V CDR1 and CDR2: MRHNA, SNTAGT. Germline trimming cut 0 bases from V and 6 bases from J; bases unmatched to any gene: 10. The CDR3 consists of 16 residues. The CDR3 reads CASSDSAGGLLGEQYF. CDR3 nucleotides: TGTGCCAGCAGTGACTCGGCGGGGGGCTTACTAGGCGAGCAGTACTTC.

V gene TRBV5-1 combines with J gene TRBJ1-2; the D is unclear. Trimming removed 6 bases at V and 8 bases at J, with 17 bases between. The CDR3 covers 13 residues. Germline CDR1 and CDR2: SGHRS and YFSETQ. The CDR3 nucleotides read TGCGCCAGCACCCCCGGCGACTCGTCGGGCTACACCTTC. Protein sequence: CASTPGDSSGYTF.

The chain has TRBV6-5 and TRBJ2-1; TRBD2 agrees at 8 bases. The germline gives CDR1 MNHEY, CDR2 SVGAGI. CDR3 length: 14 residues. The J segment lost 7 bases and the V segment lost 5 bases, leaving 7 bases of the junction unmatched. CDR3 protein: CASSRTSTSNEQFF. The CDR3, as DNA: TGTGCCAGCAGTCGGACTAGCACAAGTAATGAGCAGTTCTTC.

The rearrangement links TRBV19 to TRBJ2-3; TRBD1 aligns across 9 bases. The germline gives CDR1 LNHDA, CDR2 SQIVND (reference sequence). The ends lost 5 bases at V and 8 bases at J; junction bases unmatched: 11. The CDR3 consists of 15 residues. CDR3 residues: CASSADRGGLGTQYF. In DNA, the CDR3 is TGTGCCAGTAGTGCCGACAGGGGGGGGCTAGGTACGCAGTATTTT.

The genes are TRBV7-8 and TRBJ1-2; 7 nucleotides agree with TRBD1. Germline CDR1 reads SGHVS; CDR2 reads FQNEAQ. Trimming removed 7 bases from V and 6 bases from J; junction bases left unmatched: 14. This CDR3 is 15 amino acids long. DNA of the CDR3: TGTGCCAGCACCCCACGGGAGGGGGCACACCATGGCTACACCTTC. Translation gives CASTPREGAHHGYTF.

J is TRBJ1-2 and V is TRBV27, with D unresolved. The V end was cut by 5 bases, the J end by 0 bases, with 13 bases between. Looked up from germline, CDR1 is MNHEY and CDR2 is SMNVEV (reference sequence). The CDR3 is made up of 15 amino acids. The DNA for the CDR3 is TGTGCCAGCAGTCGAACAGTCTCCACTAACTATGGCTACACCTTC. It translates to CASSRTVSTNYGYTF.

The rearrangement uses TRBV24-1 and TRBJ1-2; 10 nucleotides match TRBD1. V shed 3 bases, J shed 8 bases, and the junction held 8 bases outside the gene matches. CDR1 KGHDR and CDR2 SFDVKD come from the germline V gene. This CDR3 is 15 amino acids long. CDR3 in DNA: TGTGCCACCAGTGATGGGGACAGGGGTCCCTACGGCTACACCTTC. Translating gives CATSDGDRGPYGYTF.

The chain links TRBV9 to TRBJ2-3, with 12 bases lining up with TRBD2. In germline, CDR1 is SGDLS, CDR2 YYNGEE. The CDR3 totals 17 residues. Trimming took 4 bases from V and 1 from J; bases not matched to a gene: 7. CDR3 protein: CASSTRLAGAGTDTQYF. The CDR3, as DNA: TGTGCCAGCAGCACTCGACTAGCGGGGGCCGGCACAGATACGCAGTATTTT. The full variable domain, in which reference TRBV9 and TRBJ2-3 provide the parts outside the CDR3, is DSGVTQTPKHLITATGQRVTLRCSPRSGDLSVYWYQQSLDQGLQFLIQYYNGEERAKGNILERFSAQQFPDLHSELNLSSLELGDSALYFCASSTRLAGAGTDTQYFGPGTRLTVL.

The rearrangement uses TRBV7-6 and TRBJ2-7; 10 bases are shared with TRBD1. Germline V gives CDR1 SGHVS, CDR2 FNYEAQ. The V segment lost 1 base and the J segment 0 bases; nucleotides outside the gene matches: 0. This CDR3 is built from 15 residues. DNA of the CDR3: TGTGCCAGCAGCTTAGGGACAGGGGGCTCCTACGAGCAGTACTTC. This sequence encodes CASSLGTGGSYEQYF.

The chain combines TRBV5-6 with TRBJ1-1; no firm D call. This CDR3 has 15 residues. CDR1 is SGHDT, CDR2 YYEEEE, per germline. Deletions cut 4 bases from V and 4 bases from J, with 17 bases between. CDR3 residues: CASSPGGLKATEAFF. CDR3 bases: TGTGCCAGCAGCCCGGGTGGGTTGAAGGCCACTGAAGCTTTCTTT.

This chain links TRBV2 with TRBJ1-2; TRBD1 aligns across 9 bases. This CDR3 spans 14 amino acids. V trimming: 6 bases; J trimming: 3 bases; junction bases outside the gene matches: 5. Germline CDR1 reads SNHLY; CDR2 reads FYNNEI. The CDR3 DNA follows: TGTGCCAGCAGGCGGACAGGGGTTGACTATGGCTACACCTTC. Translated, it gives CASRRTGVDYGYTF.

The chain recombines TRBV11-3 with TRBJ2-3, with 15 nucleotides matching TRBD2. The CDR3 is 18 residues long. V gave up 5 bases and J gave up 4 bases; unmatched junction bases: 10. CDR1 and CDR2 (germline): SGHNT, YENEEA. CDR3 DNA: TGTGCCAGCAGCCCCCCGGGACTAGCGGGGGGTCGCCCAGATACGCAGTATTTT. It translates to CASSPPGLAGGRPDTQYF.

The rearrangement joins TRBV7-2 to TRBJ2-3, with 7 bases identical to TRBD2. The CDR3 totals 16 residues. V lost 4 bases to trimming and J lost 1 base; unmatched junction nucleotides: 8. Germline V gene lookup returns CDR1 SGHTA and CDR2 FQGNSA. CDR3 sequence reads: CASSSERGGGTDTQYF. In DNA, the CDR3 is TGTGCCAGCAGCTCAGAGCGTGGGGGGGGCACAGATACGCAGTATTTT. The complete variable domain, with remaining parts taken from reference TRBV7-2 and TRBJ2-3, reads GAGVSQSPSNKVTEKGKDVELRCDPISGHTALYWYRQSLGQGLEFLIYFQGNSAPDKSGLPSDRFSAERTGGSVSTLTIQRTQQEDSAVYLCASSSERGGGTDTQYFGPGTRLTVL.

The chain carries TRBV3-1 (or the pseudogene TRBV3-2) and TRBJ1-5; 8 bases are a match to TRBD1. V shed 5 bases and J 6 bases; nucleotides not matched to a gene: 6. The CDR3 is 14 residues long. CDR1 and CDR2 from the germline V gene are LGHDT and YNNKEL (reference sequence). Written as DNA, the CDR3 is TGTGCCAGCAGCTGGACAGGGTGGGTTCAGCCCCAGCATTTT. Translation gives CASSWTGWVQPQHF.

The CDR3 spells CASSYRGTTFYEQYF. The DNA for the CDR3 is TGTGCCAGCAGTTACCGCGGAACTACCTTTTACGAGCAGTACTTC. The chain recombines TRBV6-5 with TRBJ2-7; D is undetermined. This CDR3 is built from 15 residues. Germline CDR1 MNHEY, CDR2 SVGAGI. Trimming stripped 2 bases from V and 4 bases from J, with 15 bases between.

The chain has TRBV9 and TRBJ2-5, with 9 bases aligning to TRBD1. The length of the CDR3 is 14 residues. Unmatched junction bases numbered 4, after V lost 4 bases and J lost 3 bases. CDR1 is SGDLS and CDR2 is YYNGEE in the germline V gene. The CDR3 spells CASSNWTGEETQYF. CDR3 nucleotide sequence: TGTGCCAGCAGCAACTGGACAGGGGAAGAGACCCAGTACTTC.

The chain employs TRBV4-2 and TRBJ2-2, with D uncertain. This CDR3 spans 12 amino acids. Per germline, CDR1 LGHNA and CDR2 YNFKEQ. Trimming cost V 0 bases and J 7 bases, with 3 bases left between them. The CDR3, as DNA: TGTGCCAGCAGCCAAGATAGCGGGGAGCTGTTTTTT. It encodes CASSQDSGELFF.

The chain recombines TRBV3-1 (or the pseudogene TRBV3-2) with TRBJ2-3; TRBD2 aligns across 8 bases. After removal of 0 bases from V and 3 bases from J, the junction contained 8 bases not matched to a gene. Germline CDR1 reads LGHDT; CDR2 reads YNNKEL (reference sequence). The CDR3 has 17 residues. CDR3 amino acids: CASSQDLRGGITDTQYF. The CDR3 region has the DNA TGTGCCAGCAGCCAAGATCTACGGGGGGGCATAACAGATACGCAGTATTTT.

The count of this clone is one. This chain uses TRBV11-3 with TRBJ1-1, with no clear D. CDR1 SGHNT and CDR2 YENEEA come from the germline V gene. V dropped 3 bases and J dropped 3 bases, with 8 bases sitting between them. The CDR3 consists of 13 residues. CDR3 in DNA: TGTGCCAGCAGCTTGGCCGACTACACTGAAGCTTTCTTT. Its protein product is CASSLADYTEAFF.

CDR3 bases: TGTGCCAGTAGTATAATAGCGGGGGGGCCGAATGAGCAGTTCTTC. Protein product: CASSIIAGGPNEQFF. The rearrangement links TRBV19 to TRBJ2-1, with TRBD2 matching over 11 bases. Germline lookup yields CDR1 LNHDA and CDR2 SQIVND (reference sequence). This CDR3 has 15 residues. With V trimmed by 2 bases and J by 7 bases, 4 bases remained unmatched.

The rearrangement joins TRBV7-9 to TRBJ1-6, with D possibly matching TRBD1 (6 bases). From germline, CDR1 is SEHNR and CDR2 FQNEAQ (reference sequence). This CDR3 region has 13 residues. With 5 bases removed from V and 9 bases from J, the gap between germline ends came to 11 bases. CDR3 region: CASSPTGSSPLHF. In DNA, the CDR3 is TGTGCCAGCAGCCCCACAGGGAGTTCACCCCTCCACTTT.

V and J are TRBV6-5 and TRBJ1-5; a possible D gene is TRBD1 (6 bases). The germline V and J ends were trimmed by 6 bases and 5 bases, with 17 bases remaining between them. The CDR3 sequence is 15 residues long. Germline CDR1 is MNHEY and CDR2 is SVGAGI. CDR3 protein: CASRAGTYIYQPQHF. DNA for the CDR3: TGTGCCAGCAGGGCCGGGACATATATCTATCAGCCCCAGCATTTT.

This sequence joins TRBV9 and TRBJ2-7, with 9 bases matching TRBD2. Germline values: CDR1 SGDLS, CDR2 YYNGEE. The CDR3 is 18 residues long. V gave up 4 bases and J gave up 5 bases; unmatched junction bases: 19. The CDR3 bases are TGTGCCAGCAGCCCCAGGGGGGAGCGGGGGGCTCCATGGGACGAGCAGTACTTC. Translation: CASSPRGERGAPWDEQYF.

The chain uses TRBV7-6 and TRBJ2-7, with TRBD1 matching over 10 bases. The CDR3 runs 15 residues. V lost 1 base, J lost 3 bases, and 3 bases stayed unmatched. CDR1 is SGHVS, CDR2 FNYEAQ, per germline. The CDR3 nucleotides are TGTGCCAGCAGCTTAGGGGGGACAGGGGACTACGAGCAGTACTTC. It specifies CASSLGGTGDYEQYF.

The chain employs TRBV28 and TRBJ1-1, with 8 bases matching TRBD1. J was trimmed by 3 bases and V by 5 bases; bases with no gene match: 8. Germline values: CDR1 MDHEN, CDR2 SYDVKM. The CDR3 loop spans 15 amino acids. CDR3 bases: TGTGCCAGCAGTCCGAACACAGGGGGGGACACTGAAGCTTTCTTT. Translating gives CASSPNTGGDTEAFF. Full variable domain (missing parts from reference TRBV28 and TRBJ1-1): DVKVTQSSRYLVKRTGEKVFLECVQDMDHENMFWYRQDPGLGLRLIYFSYDVKMKEKGDIPEGYSVSREKKERFSLILESASTNQTSMYLCASSPNTGGDTEAFFGQGTRLTVV.

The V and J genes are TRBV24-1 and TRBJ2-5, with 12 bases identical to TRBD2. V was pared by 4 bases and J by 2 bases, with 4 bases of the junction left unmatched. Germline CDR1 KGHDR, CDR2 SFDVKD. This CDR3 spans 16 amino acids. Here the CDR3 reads CATSDPTSGGQETQYF. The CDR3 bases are TGTGCCACCAGTGACCCCACTAGCGGGGGGCAAGAGACCCAGTACTTC.

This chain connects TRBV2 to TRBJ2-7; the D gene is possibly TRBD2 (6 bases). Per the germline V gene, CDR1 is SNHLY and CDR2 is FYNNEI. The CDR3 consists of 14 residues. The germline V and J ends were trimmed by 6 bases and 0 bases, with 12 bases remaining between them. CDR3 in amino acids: CASSHPGVSYEQYF. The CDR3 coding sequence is TGTGCCAGCAGCCACCCGGGGGTCTCCTACGAGCAGTACTTC.

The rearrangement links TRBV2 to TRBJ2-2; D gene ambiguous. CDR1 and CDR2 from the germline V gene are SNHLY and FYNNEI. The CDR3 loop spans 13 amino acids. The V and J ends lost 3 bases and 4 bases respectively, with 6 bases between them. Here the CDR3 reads CASSDSFTGELFF. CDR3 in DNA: TGTGCCAGCAGTGATAGCTTCACCGGGGAGCTGTTTTTT. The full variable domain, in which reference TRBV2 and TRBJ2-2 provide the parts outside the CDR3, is EPEVTQTPSHQVTQMGQEVILRCVPISNHLYFYWYRQILGQKVEFLVSFYNNEISEKSEIFDDQFSVERPDGSNFTLKIRSTKLEDSAMYFCASSDSFTGELFFGEGSRLTVL.

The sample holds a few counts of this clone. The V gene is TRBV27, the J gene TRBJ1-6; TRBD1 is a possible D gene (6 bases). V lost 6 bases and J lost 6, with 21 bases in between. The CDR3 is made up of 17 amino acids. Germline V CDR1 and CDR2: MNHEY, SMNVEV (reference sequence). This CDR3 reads CASSPDEPGTINSPLHF. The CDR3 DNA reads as TGTGCCAGCAGCCCAGATGAGCCTGGGACAATTAATTCACCCCTCCACTTT.

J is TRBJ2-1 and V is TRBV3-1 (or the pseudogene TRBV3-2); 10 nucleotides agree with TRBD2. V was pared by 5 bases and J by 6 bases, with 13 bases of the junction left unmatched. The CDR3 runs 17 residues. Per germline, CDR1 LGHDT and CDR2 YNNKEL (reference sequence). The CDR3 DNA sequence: TGTGCCAGCAGCGTACGAGCGGGGGGGGGCCCCTCCAATGAGCAGTTCTTC. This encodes CASSVRAGGGPSNEQFF.

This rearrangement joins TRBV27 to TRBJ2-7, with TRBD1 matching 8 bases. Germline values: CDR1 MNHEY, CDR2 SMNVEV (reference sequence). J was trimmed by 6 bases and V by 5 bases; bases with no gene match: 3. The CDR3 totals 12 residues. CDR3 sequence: CASSGQGFEQYF. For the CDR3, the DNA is TGTGCCAGCAGTGGACAGGGTTTCGAGCAGTACTTC.